The clone carrying this TCR beta chain has a count of ten or more. The CDR3 has 16 residues. Trimming shortened V by 1 base and J by 0 bases, and 10 bases separated the two germline ends. CDR1 is MNHEY, CDR2 SMNVEV, per germline (reference sequence). This entry comes from a study of human T cells and chemical hapten exposure. Overall study context: DPC at 0.01% went onto the upper back in patch tests, read at 6 days.

TCRdb independently ran MiXCR on the RACE reads; one entry per CDR3 protein. The sample carries about 68,000 distinct CDR3 sequences, 9.5% to 12% recorded once. Time point indicated: pre-sensitization, week 0. The treatment: therapeutic diphenylcyclopropenone sensitization with weekly scalp DPC. The sequencing here drew on whole blood, taken in connection with sensitization to the hapten diphenylcyclopropenone (DPC). J is TRBJ1-5 and V is TRBV27, with D tentatively TRBD1 (5 bases). The receptor was derived from a woman in her fifties or sixties with alopecia areata. Some clones in this sample may be carry-over from other donors' samples. In DNA, the CDR3 is TGTGCCAGCAGTTTATTGGGGGGGTATAGCAATCAGCCCCAGCATTTT. Translated: CASSLLGGYSNQPQHF.